The next 11 T cell receptor beta chains were all read from a single sample in a study of Graves' ophthalmopathy and Graves' hyperthyroidism. Amplification of the TCR beta CDR3 regions used RNA transcripts (as template). After a first-round RT-PCR with HTBI primers, a second-round multiplex PCR was run. TCRdb analysed the multiplex PCR reads with MiXCR anew, one entry per CDR3 protein. This table has hundreds of thousands of distinct CDR3 sequences, 13% to 15% appearing once. Sequenced input: blood. The source of these receptors is a woman aged 25 to 39 with Graves' ophthalmopathy.

This clonotype was picked up many times. The chain joins TRBV28 to TRBJ2-5; unclear D gene. The CDR3 contains 14 residues. The germline V gene encodes CDR1 MDHEN and CDR2 SYDVKM. Trimming removed 1 base at V and 4 bases at J, with 10 bases between. The CDR3 sequence is CASSLFSTAETQYF. CDR3 bases: TGTGCCAGCAGTTTATTTAGCACAGCAGAGACCCAGTACTTC.

This clonotype is a singleton in its sample. V gene TRBV25-1 combines with J gene TRBJ1-2; D ambiguous. Germline CDR1 and CDR2: MGHDK and SYGVNS. The V gene lost 0 bases and the J gene lost 2 bases, with 7 bases spanning the gap. The CDR3 length is 14 residues. CDR3 sequence (DNA): TGTGCCAGCAGTGAATATGGCAGGAACTATGGCTACACCTTC. It yields the protein CASSEYGRNYGYTF.

Ten or more counts support this clonotype. The chain carries TRBV29-1 and TRBJ1-1, with TRBD1 matching 12 bases. V shed 7 bases and J 6 bases; nucleotides not matched to a gene: 12. In germline, CDR1 is SQVTM, CDR2 ANQGSEA. This CDR3 spans 15 amino acids. CDR3 sequence reads: CSACGTGGSLSEAFF. In nucleotides, the CDR3 is TGCAGCGCCTGCGGGACAGGGGGCTCTCTCTCTGAAGCTTTCTTT.

The genes are TRBV9 and TRBJ2-7; 9 nucleotides line up with TRBD1. From germline, CDR1 is SGDLS and CDR2 YYNGEE. V dropped 3 bases and J dropped 1; count of bases not matched to a gene: 11. This CDR3 has 17 amino acids. CDR3 bases: TGTGCCAGCAGCGCAGGGACAGGGAGTCCCCGGTCCTACGAGCAGTACTTC. Its protein is CASSAGTGSPRSYEQYF.

Regarding this clonotype: A much bigger clone sits one base away, suggesting this may be a read error. V and J are TRBV20-1 and TRBJ1-6; D gene unclear. The CDR3 spans 15 residues. Germline CDR1 reads DFQATT; CDR2 reads SNEGSKA (reference sequence). CDR3 in DNA: TGCAGTGCTAACCCTCAGGCGGGCGGTTTGTCACACCTCCACTTT. Protein product: CSANPQAGGLSHLHF.

The gene calls are TRBV29-1 and TRBJ2-7, with D perhaps matching TRBD2 (6 bases). The germline V gene encodes CDR1 SQVTM and CDR2 ANQGSEA. This CDR3 has 12 residues. V was pared by 4 bases and J by 5 bases, with 12 bases between. The DNA for the CDR3 is TGCAGCGTTGGATCGGGGGTCCACGAGCAGTACTTC. This sequence encodes CSVGSGVHEQYF.

The J gene is TRBJ2-5, the V gene TRBV20-1, with 10 bases identical to TRBD2. The CDR3 is 11 amino acids. Germline CDR1 and CDR2: DFQATT and SNEGSKA (reference sequence). The CDR3 DNA sequence: TGCAGCACTAGCGGGGAAGAGACCCAGTACTTC. As protein: CSTSGEETQYF.

In its sample, this clonotype was seen many times. The chain is built from TRBV12-3 or TRBV12-4 and TRBJ2-5, with TRBD2 as a possible D gene (6 bases). Trimming took off 2 bases at V and 5 bases at J, with 15 bases between the two ends. The CDR3 spans 15 residues. The CDR3 DNA reads TGTGCCAGCAGTTTATCATCGGGGGTCGGGGAGACCCAGTACTTC. Its translation: CASSLSSGVGETQYF.

In this sample, this clonotype turned up once. This chain connects TRBV24-1 to TRBJ1-5, with D possibly TRBD1 on 5 matching bases. The ends were cut back, 9 bases at V and 9 bases at J, with 20 bases in the middle. Germline lookup yields CDR1 KGHDR and CDR2 SFDVKD. This CDR3 contains 14 residues. The CDR3 here is CATDAGPSGPPQHF. The CDR3 region has the DNA TGTGCCACCGACGCGGGACCTAGCGGGCCGCCCCAGCATTTT.

This chain connects TRBV5-1 to TRBJ1-1, with D possibly matching TRBD1 (5 bases). This CDR3 region has 14 residues. V was cut by 5 bases and J by 2 bases, with 13 bases left in between. The germline gives CDR1 SGHRS, CDR2 YFSETQ. The CDR3 spells CASSNGGQNTEAFF. The CDR3 coding sequence is TGCGCCAGCAGTAATGGCGGACAAAACACTGAAGCTTTCTTT.

The rearrangement links TRBV12-3 or TRBV12-4 to TRBJ1-2; 9 nucleotides align to TRBD1. CDR3 length: 15 amino acids. With 6 bases clipped from V and 5 bases from J, the junction kept 10 bases outside the gene matches. The CDR3 protein is CASSNYGQGIYGYTF. The CDR3 region has the DNA TGTGCCAGCAGCAATTATGGACAGGGGATTTATGGCTACACCTTC.